Listed below are T cell receptor beta chains from one sample, sequenced in a study of cytomegalovirus exposure and HLA in healthy donors. Assay: immunoSEQ multiplex PCR; the TCRdb copy retains only in-frame clones and omits some. The data show just under 65,000 clones, 80% seen once. The source material was PBMCs. The source of these receptors is a woman in her 30s in good health and CMV-seronegative. Each CDR3 is given with its conserved first and last residue. The order of the fields is D gene, V gene, clone size, J gene, CDR3 protein, CDR3 DNA. D genes are given only for firm matches. Expanded clones are given a class, and other clones once, few, many or no size at all.

D: -; V: TRBV19; size: -; J: TRBJ1-1; CDR3: CASKLTMNTEAFF; DNA: TGTGCCAGCAAACTGACAATGAACACTGAAGCTTTCTTT
D: -; V: TRBV11-2; size: -; J: TRBJ1-1; CDR3: CASSLEEIPNTEAFF; DNA: TGTGCCAGCAGCTTAGAAGAGATCCCGAACACTGAAGCTTTCTTT
D: -; V: TRBV6-1; size: -; J: TRBJ2-1; CDR3: CASRETGPLNEQFF; DNA: TGTGCCAGCAGGGAGACAGGCCCCTTGAATGAGCAGTTCTTC
D: -; V: TRBV10-3; size: few; J: TRBJ1-3; CDR3: CAISKEDSGNTIYF; DNA: TGTGCCATCAGTAAAGAGGACTCTGGAAACACCATATATTTT
D: -; V: TRBV25-1; size: -; J: TRBJ1-3; CDR3: CASSDPPGSNTIYF; DNA: TGTGCCAGCAGTGACCCGCCGGGGAGCAACACCATATATTTT
D: -; V: TRBV7-8; size: -; J: TRBJ2-6; CDR3: CASSFQFGANVLTF; DNA: TGTGCCAGCAGCTTTCAATTTGGGGCCAACGTCCTGACTTTC
D: TRBD1; V: TRBV29-1; size: -; J: TRBJ1-1; CDR3: CSARRAGGEAFF; DNA: TGCAGCGCCCGTCGGGCAGGGGGTGAAGCTTTCTTT
D: -; V: TRBV25-1; size: -; J: TRBJ2-2; CDR3: CASKATANTGELFF; DNA: TGTGCCAGTAAAGCCACAGCGAACACCGGGGAGCTGTTTTTT
D: -; V: TRBV11-2; size: -; J: TRBJ2-7; CDR3: CASSLVAASVSYEQYF; DNA: TGTGCCAGCAGCTTAGTAGCCGCTAGCGTCTCCTACGAGCAGTACTTC
D: TRBD1; V: TRBV6-1; size: -; J: TRBJ1-2; CDR3: CASSEGTGGNYGYTF; DNA: TGTGCCAGCAGTGAAGGGACAGGGGGAAACTATGGCTACACCTTC
D: -; V: TRBV18; size: -; J: TRBJ1-1; CDR3: CASSPDNMNTEAFF; DNA: TGTGCCAGCTCACCTGACAACATGAACACTGAAGCTTTCTTT
D: -; V: TRBV21-1; size: -; J: TRBJ1-5; CDR3: CASSKALGNRGHGQPQHF; DNA: TGTGCCAGCAGCAAAGCGCTAGGAAACAGGGGGCACGGTCAGCCCCAGCATTTT
D: -; V: TRBV18; size: many; J: TRBJ2-1; CDR3: CASSPSPNRSSSYNEQFF; DNA: TGTGCCAGCTCACCAAGCCCCAACAGGTCAAGCTCCTACAATGAGCAGTTCTTC
D: TRBD1; V: TRBV19; size: -; J: TRBJ2-1; CDR3: CASSMLVEGAQFF; DNA: TGTGCCAGTAGTATGCTAGTAGAGGGGGCGCAGTTCTTC
D: -; V: TRBV27; size: -; J: TRBJ2-7; CDR3: CASSLSWGPNEQYF; DNA: TGTGCCAGCAGTTTATCGTGGGGGCCCAACGAGCAGTACTTC
D: TRBD1; V: TRBV5-1; size: -; J: TRBJ1-6; CDR3: CASSSGQGSSPLHF; DNA: TGCGCCAGCAGCTCTGGACAGGGTAGCTCACCCCTCCACTTT
D: TRBD1; V: TRBV29-1; size: -; J: TRBJ1-2; CDR3: CSAPKGQGVRGYTF; DNA: TGCAGCGCCCCTAAGGGACAGGGGGTTCGTGGCTACACCTTC
D: -; V: TRBV10-3; size: -; J: TRBJ2-7; CDR3: CAILGPRGEQYF; DNA: TGTGCCATCCTAGGCCCTCGGGGGGAGCAGTACTTC
D: TRBD2; V: TRBV7-8; size: -; J: TRBJ2-7; CDR3: CASSLVAGGIGEQYF; DNA: TGTGCCAGCAGCTTAGTAGCGGGAGGGATAGGCGAGCAGTACTTC
D: -; V: TRBV29-1; size: -; J: TRBJ1-4; CDR3: CSGNDRTGEKLFF; DNA: TGCAGCGGGAACGACAGGACGGGTGAAAAACTGTTTTTT
D: TRBD2; V: TRBV4-1; size: -; J: TRBJ2-1; CDR3: CASSQASGGPDEQFF; DNA: TGCGCCAGCAGCCAAGCTAGCGGGGGGCCCGATGAGCAGTTCTTC
D: TRBD1; V: TRBV7-6; size: -; J: TRBJ1-5; CDR3: CASSETQGTFDQPQHF; DNA: TGTGCCAGCAGCGAAACACAGGGGACGTTCGATCAGCCCCAGCATTTT
D: -; V: TRBV30; size: -; J: TRBJ1-2; CDR3: CAWNDNFVYGYTF; DNA: TGTGCCTGGAATGATAACTTTGTCTATGGCTACACCTTC
D: -; V: TRBV7-6; size: -; J: TRBJ1-6; CDR3: CASSLYGEGMGEPLHF; DNA: TGTGCCAGCAGCTTATACGGGGAGGGGATGGGAGAACCCCTCCACTTT
D: TRBD1; V: TRBV6-6; size: -; J: TRBJ2-1; CDR3: CASSYEGATYNEQFF; DNA: TGTGCCAGCAGTTATGAGGGGGCTACGTACAATGAGCAGTTCTTC
D: TRBD2; V: TRBV6-1; size: few; J: TRBJ2-2; CDR3: CASSEAGSGRSPRNTGELFF; DNA: TGTGCCAGCAGTGAAGCTGGTAGCGGGAGGTCTCCGAGAAACACCGGGGAGCTGTTTTTT
D: TRBD1; V: TRBV5-6; size: few; J: TRBJ1-3; CDR3: CASSGTRTGGYERRHTIYF; DNA: TGTGCCAGCAGCGGTACCCGGACAGGGGGTTATGAGAGAAGACACACCATATATTTT
D: -; V: TRBV30; size: few; J: TRBJ1-6; CDR3: CAWTPGQSSYNSPLHF; DNA: TGTGCCTGGACCCCGGGACAAAGCTCCTATAATTCACCCCTCCACTTT
D: -; V: TRBV7-7; size: -; J: TRBJ2-1; CDR3: CASSLDSSSYNEQFF; DNA: TGTGCTAGCAGCCTTGACTCGTCCTCCTACAATGAGCAGTTCTTC
D: TRBD1; V: TRBV2; size: -; J: TRBJ1-2; CDR3: CASGTGTYGYTF; DNA: TGTGCCAGCGGGACAGGGACCTATGGCTACACCTTC
D: -; V: TRBV5-6; size: -; J: TRBJ1-6; CDR3: CASSYGTGFSSPLHF; DNA: TGTGCCAGCAGCTATGGCACAGGGTTCAGTTCACCCCTCCACTTT
D: TRBD2; V: TRBV7-8; size: -; J: TRBJ2-1; CDR3: CASSPLAGAYNEQFF; DNA: TGTGCCAGCAGCCCCCTAGCGGGGGCCTACAATGAGCAGTTCTTC
D: -; V: TRBV11-2; size: -; J: TRBJ1-2; CDR3: CASSLDRRGGYTF; DNA: TGTGCCAGCAGCTTAGACCGGAGGGGTGGCTACACCTTC
D: TRBD1; V: TRBV7-9; size: -; J: TRBJ1-2; CDR3: CASTLTGVGYTF; DNA: TGTGCCAGCACCCTGACAGGGGTAGGCTACACCTTC
D: -; V: TRBV6-1; size: -; J: TRBJ1-5; CDR3: CASSEQGFNQPQHF; DNA: TGTGCCAGCAGTGAACAGGGTTTTAATCAGCCCCAGCATTTT
D: TRBD2; V: TRBV29-1; size: -; J: TRBJ2-1; CDR3: CSVLGLAGEAEQFF; DNA: TGCAGCGTTCTCGGACTAGCGGGAGAAGCTGAGCAGTTCTTC
D: -; V: TRBV7-9; size: -; J: TRBJ2-7; CDR3: CASSLGPHYRDNEQYF; DNA: TGTGCCAGCAGCTTAGGCCCCCATTACAGGGACAACGAGCAGTACTTC
D: TRBD1; V: TRBV6-6; size: -; J: TRBJ1-5; CDR3: CASSLGQWASEPQHF; DNA: TGTGCCAGCAGTTTGGGACAGTGGGCCTCGGAGCCCCAGCATTTT
D: -; V: TRBV13; size: -; J: TRBJ1-1; CDR3: CASSFGAGNTEAFF; DNA: TGTGCCAGCAGCTTCGGTGCGGGGAACACTGAAGCTTTCTTT
D: -; V: TRBV6-1; size: -; J: TRBJ1-1; CDR3: CASRVGNTEAFF; DNA: TGTGCCAGCAGAGTCGGGAACACTGAAGCTTTCTTT
D: -; V: TRBV5-4; size: few; J: TRBJ2-1; CDR3: CASSFYQVGENEQFF; DNA: TGTGCCAGCAGCTTCTACCAAGTTGGGGAGAATGAGCAGTTCTTC
D: -; V: TRBV21-1; size: -; J: TRBJ2-5; CDR3: CANLLAEQETQYF; DNA: TGTGCCAATCTACTAGCGGAGCAAGAGACCCAGTACTTC
D: -; V: TRBV29-1; size: -; J: TRBJ2-7; CDR3: CSVGGGTPYEQYF; DNA: TGCAGCGTTGGGGGGGGCACTCCCTACGAGCAGTACTTC
D: -; V: TRBV28; size: -; J: TRBJ1-4; CDR3: CASSPTRNEKLFF; DNA: TGTGCCAGCAGCCCGACGCGGAATGAAAAACTGTTTTTT
D: -; V: TRBV5-6; size: once; J: TRBJ1-1; CDR3: CASSHGQPNTEAFF; DNA: TGTGCCAGCAGCCATGGACAGCCGAACACTGAAGCTTTCTTT
D: TRBD1; V: TRBV10-2; size: -; J: TRBJ1-1; CDR3: CASRIQGLMNTEAFF; DNA: TGCGCCAGCAGGATACAGGGGCTCATGAACACTGAAGCTTTCTTT
D: -; V: TRBV2; size: -; J: TRBJ2-5; CDR3: CASSRMRGGETQYF; DNA: TGTGCCAGCAGCCGAATGCGGGGCGGAGAGACCCAGTACTTC
D: -; V: TRBV9; size: -; J: TRBJ2-3; CDR3: CASSPTGFSTDTQYF; DNA: TGTGCCAGCAGCCCCACAGGTTTCAGCACAGATACGCAGTATTTT
D: TRBD2; V: TRBV4-3; size: few; J: TRBJ2-7; CDR3: CASSQDLAGELGEQYF; DNA: TGCGCCAGCAGCCAAGATCTAGCGGGAGAATTGGGGGAGCAGTACTTC
D: -; V: TRBV6-8; size: -; J: TRBJ1-6; CDR3: CASEKDNRVENSPLHF; DNA: TGTGCCAGCGAAAAAGATAACAGAGTTGAGAATTCACCCCTCCACTTT
D: -; V: TRBV7-9; size: -; J: TRBJ1-1; CDR3: CASGGGNTEAFF; DNA: TGTGCCAGCGGGGGGGGGAACACTGAAGCTTTCTTT
D: -; V: TRBV25-1; size: -; J: TRBJ2-7; CDR3: CASSDRTDYEQYF; DNA: TGTGCCAGCAGTGATAGGACAGACTACGAGCAGTACTTC
D: TRBD1; V: TRBV28; size: once; J: TRBJ2-7; CDR3: CASRGQGSLLEQYF; DNA: TGTGCCAGCAGGGGACAGGGAAGTCTCCTCGAGCAGTACTTC
D: TRBD2; V: TRBV28; size: -; J: TRBJ2-7; CDR3: CASTPAGALRSYEQYF; DNA: TGTGCCAGCACGCCAGCGGGGGCCCTACGCTCCTACGAGCAGTACTTC
D: TRBD1; V: TRBV5-4; size: -; J: TRBJ2-5; CDR3: CASSLTGTGSSWETQYF; DNA: TGTGCCAGCAGCTTAACAGGGACAGGGTCGAGCTGGGAGACCCAGTACTTC
D: -; V: TRBV20-1; size: -; J: TRBJ1-1; CDR3: CREDSPEAFF; DNA: TGCAGGGAGGATAGCCCTGAAGCTTTCTTT